Listed below are T cell receptor beta chains from one sample, sequenced in a study of blood T cell repertoires in COVID-19. Sequenced by immunoSEQ multiplex PCR; TCRdb stores in-frame clones only, minus some. The sample shows some 50,000 clones, just over 85% of them seen only once. The sample consisted of peripheral blood. The receptors derive from a human donor in a cohort sampled during active COVID-19. The CDR3 runs from the conserved cysteine through the conserved F or W. A D gene is named only where the DNA matches it firmly. Clone size appears in some rows only: once, few, many, or a class for an expanded clone.

clone size	V gene	D gene	J gene	CDR3 DNA	CDR3 protein
-	TRBV29-1	TRBD2	TRBJ2-5	TGCAGCGTTGAGTTGGTGCGGGGGGGTAGCCGGGAGACCCAGTACTTC	CSVELVRGGSRETQYF
-	TRBV11-3	TRBD2	TRBJ2-1	TGTGCCAGCAGCTCGGGACTAGGAGACAATGAGCAGTTCTTC	CASSSGLGDNEQFF
few	TRBV28	TRBD1	TRBJ1-5	TGTGCCAGCAGGCCCAACAGGGGGCGGACTATCAATCAGCCCCAGCATTTT	CASRPNRGRTINQPQHF
-	TRBV9	-	TRBJ2-6	TGTGCCAGCAGCCTTCCCCAGGCTGGGGCCAACGTCCTGACTTTC	CASSLPQAGANVLTF
-	TRBV3-1/TRBV3-2	-	TRBJ1-1	TGTGCCAGCAGCCAAGGTGCGGTCATGAACACTGAAGCTTTCTTT	CASSQGAVMNTEAFF
-	TRBV15	-	TRBJ1-5	TGTGCCACCAGCAGAGATCTCGGAGATCAGCCCCAGCATTTT	CATSRDLGDQPQHF
once	TRBV2	-	TRBJ1-4	TGTGCCAGCAGTGATAGGGGTGAAAAACTGTTTTTT	CASSDRGEKLFF
once	TRBV3-1/TRBV3-2	-	TRBJ1-3	TGTGCCAGCAGCCAAAACGAGGGTAGGAACACCATATATTTT	CASSQNEGRNTIYF
-	TRBV5-1	TRBD1	TRBJ1-4	TGCGCCAGCAGCTTGCGGACAGGGGGAGGTGAAAAACTGTTTTTT	CASSLRTGGGEKLFF
few	TRBV5-1	-	TRBJ2-1	TGCGCCAGCAGCTTGGCCGTCATTGGCCAGGGGTCTTCAAATGAGCAGTTCTTC	CASSLAVIGQGSSNEQFF
-	TRBV9	TRBD2	TRBJ2-2	TGTGCCAGCAGCGCTCTTGGACTAGCGGGGGGCAACACCGGGGAGCTGTTTTTT	CASSALGLAGGNTGELFF
-	TRBV6-5	-	TRBJ2-1	TGTGCCAGCAGTTACTCGATACTTTCCAATGAGCAGTTCTTC	CASSYSILSNEQFF
-	TRBV7-9	-	TRBJ2-7	TGTGCCAGCAGCCAGACAGGCTACGAGCAGTACTTC	CASSQTGYEQYF
-	TRBV6-5	TRBD2	TRBJ2-1	TGTGCCAGCAGTTTTAGCGGGACTACCTCCTGGTATGAGCAGTTCTTC	CASSFSGTTSWYEQFF
-	TRBV6-5	-	TRBJ2-2	TGTGCCAGCAGCGGGACACCTTACACCGGGGAGCTGTTTTTT	CASSGTPYTGELFF
once	TRBV10-3	TRBD1	TRBJ2-5	TGTGCCATCAGTGAGTCGAACAGGGGTACGGAGACCCAGTACTTC	CAISESNRGTETQYF
-	TRBV27	TRBD1	TRBJ2-7	TGTGCCAGCAGTTTAACTACAGGGGAACCCCCCTACGAGCAGTACTTC	CASSLTTGEPPYEQYF
-	TRBV3-1/TRBV3-2	-	TRBJ1-1	TGTGCCAGCAGCCAAGAAGCGCACGAGAACACTGAAGCTTTCTTT	CASSQEAHENTEAFF
-	TRBV9	-	TRBJ1-5	TGTGCCAGCAGCCCGGGGGAGGGGCGTTCGGGCAATCAGCCCCAGCATTTT	CASSPGEGRSGNQPQHF
-	TRBV5-1	-	TRBJ2-5	TGCGCCAGCAGCGACGACCGGGTCAGGGGCGAGACCCAGTACTTC	CASSDDRVRGETQYF
-	TRBV11-2	-	TRBJ1-1	TGTGCCAGCAGCTTCGGGAGGAACACTGAAGCTTTCTTT	CASSFGRNTEAFF
-	TRBV5-1	-	TRBJ2-2	TGCGCCAGCAGCTTGGGGGCGACGAACACCGGGGAGCTGTTTTTT	CASSLGATNTGELFF
few	TRBV27	TRBD1	TRBJ1-5	TGTGCCAGCAGGAGGGGACAGCATAGCAATCAGCCCCAGCATTTT	CASRRGQHSNQPQHF
-	TRBV15	-	TRBJ1-4	TGTGCCACCAGCAGCACCGGGGACACAACTAATGAAAAACTGTTTTTT	CATSSTGDTTNEKLFF
once	TRBV6-5	-	TRBJ2-7	TGTGCCAGCAGCGCGGGACGGTTTAGTTCCTACGAGCAGTACTTC	CASSAGRFSSYEQYF
once	TRBV11-2	-	TRBJ2-5	TGTGCCAGCAGCAGGAATGGGCGAGAGACCCAGTACTTC	CASSRNGRETQYF
-	TRBV6-2/TRBV6-3	TRBD2	TRBJ2-1	TGTGCCAGCAGCACGTTCGTTAGCGGGGTTATGGGGCAGTTCTTC	CASSTFVSGVMGQFF
-	TRBV5-1	TRBD2	TRBJ2-1	TGCGCCAGCAGCTTAACCGGGACTAGCTACAATGAGCAGTTCTTC	CASSLTGTSYNEQFF
-	TRBV24-1	TRBD1	TRBJ2-7	TGTGCCACCAGTGGGGGGTATGGGACAGGCTCCTACGAGCAGTACTTC	CATSGGYGTGSYEQYF
-	TRBV18	-	TRBJ1-1	TGTGCCAGCTCACCACCGGGAGGGTCCGGGAACACTGAAGCTTTCTTT	CASSPPGGSGNTEAFF
-	TRBV4-1	TRBD2	TRBJ2-7	TGCGCCAGCAGGGGGACTAGCGGAACCTACGAGCAGTACTTC	CASRGTSGTYEQYF
-	TRBV5-6	-	TRBJ2-3	TGTGCCAGCAGCTTGTTAACGGGGGACACAGATACGCAGTATTTT	CASSLLTGDTDTQYF
-	TRBV7-9	-	TRBJ1-1	TGTGCCAGCAGCTTAAGAACATCCACTGAAGCTTTCTTT	CASSLRTSTEAFF
-	TRBV19	TRBD1	TRBJ2-7	TGTGCCAGTAGGGGAACCGGGACAGGGACCTCCTACGAGCAGTACTTC	CASRGTGTGTSYEQYF
-	TRBV27	-	TRBJ1-1	TGTGCCAGCAGTTTATTCCGGTACACTGAAGCTTTCTTT	CASSLFRYTEAFF
-	TRBV28	TRBD1	TRBJ2-7	TGTGCCAGCAGTCCGGGACAGGACAGGTACGAGCAGTACTTC	CASSPGQDRYEQYF
few	TRBV5-1	TRBD2	TRBJ2-1	TGCGCCAGCAGCTTGGCCAGTAGTAGCGGGAGTGGTTGGATGAATGAGCAGTTCTTC	CASSLASSSGSGWMNEQFF
-	TRBV7-2	-	TRBJ2-2	TGTGCCAGCAGCTTCAAGGGAGCAGGAACCGGGGAGCTGTTTTTT	CASSFKGAGTGELFF
-	TRBV19	TRBD2	TRBJ2-1	TGTGCCAGTAGTATGCCTTCTTATGCGGGGGGGAGAATCGATGAGCAGTTCTTC	CASSMPSYAGGRIDEQFF
few	TRBV5-1	TRBD1	TRBJ2-2	TGCGCCAGCAGCGGCGGACAGGGGGCGAAAGTTGGGGAGCTGTTTTTT	CASSGGQGAKVGELFF
-	TRBV5-6	-	TRBJ2-2	TGTGCCAGCAGCTTGGGCGGCCGGGAGCTGTTTTTT	CASSLGGRELFF
-	TRBV3-1/TRBV3-2	-	TRBJ1-1	TGTGCCAGCAGCCAAGTCGGGGGGTCGAACACTGAAGCTTTCTTT	CASSQVGGSNTEAFF
-	TRBV5-1	-	TRBJ2-3	TGCGCCAGCAGCTCCCTCGCGGGGACGGGCACAGATACGCAGTATTTT	CASSSLAGTGTDTQYF
-	TRBV2	TRBD1	TRBJ2-1	TGTGCCAGCAGCCGGGACAGGGATCCTTACAATGAGCAGTTCTTC	CASSRDRDPYNEQFF
-	TRBV5-1	TRBD1	TRBJ2-3	TGCGCCAGCAGCTTGGACAGGGGAAGAGATACGCAGTATTTT	CASSLDRGRDTQYF
once	TRBV7-9	-	TRBJ1-1	TGTGCCTTTGGGGGGAGCACTGAAGCTTTCTTT	CAFGGSTEAFF
-	TRBV5-1	-	TRBJ1-1	TGCGCCAGCAGCTTGGATAGTGAAGCTTTCTTT	CASSLDSEAFF